The 16 T cell receptor beta chains below were found in one sample sequenced in a study of blood T cell repertoires in COVID-19. The method was immunoSEQ multiplex PCR; TCRdb's version includes in-frame clones alone and lacks a portion of them. The repertoire has nearly 45,000 clones, roughly 88% of them found once; the top ten carry roughly 30%. The sequencing input was peripheral blood. The receptor source for this set is a woman older than 75 with acute or convalescent COVID-19.

This chain links TRBV21-1 with TRBJ1-5; the table's D call, TRBD1, was not checked against the DNA. TRBV21-1 is reported as a pseudogene. CDR3 length: 14 residues. This CDR3 is CAPWAGASNQPQHF. The CDR3 nucleotides read TGTGCCCCTTGGGCAGGGGCTAGCAATCAGCCCCAGCATTTT.

The chain couples TRBV19 to TRBJ1-1; TRBD1 matches at 10 bases. Germline loops: CDR1 LNHDA, CDR2 SQIVND (reference sequence). V was clipped by 7 bases and J by 5 bases; unmatched bases: 16. The CDR3 spans 17 residues. The CDR3 DNA reads as TGTGCCAGTATTCTCAACCCCCGGACAGGGGGAGGGACTGAAGCTTTCTTT. This encodes CASILNPRTGGGTEAFF.

The V gene is TRBV14, the J gene TRBJ2-7, with D maybe TRBD2 (6 bases). This CDR3 spans 13 amino acids. Germline V CDR1 and CDR2: SGHDN, FVKESK. Trimming removed 0 bases from V and 5 bases from J, with 8 bases in between. CDR3: CASSQEWGDEQYF. As DNA, the CDR3 is TGTGCCAGCAGCCAAGAGTGGGGGGACGAGCAGTACTTC.

The chain uses TRBV6-5 and TRBJ1-1, with D possibly TRBD1 on 5 matching bases. Trimming removed 7 bases from V and 8 bases from J, with 14 bases in between. The CDR3 sequence is 12 residues long. Germline CDR1 and CDR2: MNHEY and SVGAGI. The CDR3 spells CASIPGRGEAFF. The CDR3 region has the DNA TGTGCCAGCATTCCTGGCCGGGGGGAAGCTTTCTTT.

V is TRBV5-6 and J is TRBJ2-3, with 9 bases matching TRBD2. The CDR3 sequence is 19 residues long. The V segment lost 4 bases and the J segment 3 bases; nucleotides outside the gene matches: 18. Germline CDR1 SGHDT, CDR2 YYEEEE. The CDR3 DNA follows: TGTGCCAGCAGCCTTTACTCCGGGACTAGCAGTGGAAAGACAGATACGCAGTATTTT. It yields the protein CASSLYSGTSSGKTDTQYF.

This clone was seen just once. The chain uses TRBV27 and TRBJ2-1; 8 nucleotides agree with TRBD1. The ends lost 6 bases at V and 7 bases at J; junction bases unmatched: 20. This CDR3 is built from 18 residues. The germline gives CDR1 MNHEY, CDR2 SMNVEV (reference sequence). CDR3 DNA sequence: TGTGCCAGCAGCCCCCTGGACAGGGTATACCCTGCTAGGAATGAGCAGTTCTTC. This translates into CASSPLDRVYPARNEQFF.

The CDR3 region has the DNA TGTGCCAGCAGTGAATATACAGGGATAGACAATGAGCAGTTCTTC. Translated: CASSEYTGIDNEQFF. The chain links TRBV25-1 to TRBJ2-1, with D perhaps matching TRBD1 (6 bases). Trimming pared 0 bases from V and 5 bases from J, leaving 11 bases between. Germline V gene lookup returns CDR1 MGHDK and CDR2 SYGVNS. CDR3 length: 15 amino acids.

The genes are TRBV18 and TRBJ2-7; TRBD2 matches at 8 bases. V lost 1 base and J lost 6; bases outside the gene matches: 8. CDR1 and CDR2 (germline): KGHSH, LQKENI. The CDR3 runs 15 residues. The CDR3 sequence is CASSPRGLENIEQYF. CDR3 DNA sequence: TGTGCCAGCTCACCACGGGGACTAGAGAACATCGAGCAGTACTTC.

This chain links TRBV19 with TRBJ2-3; D not resolved. This CDR3 has 12 amino acids. V dropped 6 bases and J dropped 1 base, with 5 bases sitting between them. Germline V CDR1 and CDR2: LNHDA, SQIVND (reference sequence). In nucleotides, the CDR3 is TGTGCCAGTAGCCCCGGCACAGATACGCAGTATTTT. It is translated as CASSPGTDTQYF.

This chain joins TRBV11-2 and TRBJ2-1; 11 nucleotides match TRBD2. V was pared by 3 bases and J by 6 bases, with 10 bases of the junction left unmatched. CDR1 and CDR2 (germline): SGHAT, FQNNGV. CDR3 length: 17 amino acids. The CDR3 bases are TGTGCCAGCAGCTTGCATCCGGGACTAGCGGAAGCCAATGAGCAGTTCTTC. The encoded protein is CASSLHPGLAEANEQFF. Looking up the rest from reference TRBV11-2 and TRBJ2-1 gives the full variable domain: EAGVAQSPRYKIIEKRQSVAFWCNPISGHATLYWYQQILGQGPKLLIQFQNNGVVDDSQLPKDRFSAERLKGVDSTLKIQPAKLEDSAVYLCASSLHPGLAEANEQFFGPGTRLTVL.

This clone occurred once. The V gene is TRBV5-1, the J gene TRBJ2-1; tentative D call: TRBD2 (6 bases). This CDR3 has 16 residues. Trimming took off 1 base at V and 7 bases at J, with 18 bases between the two ends. CDR1 is SGHRS, CDR2 YFSETQ, per germline. The CDR3 region is CASSLTVPLGRNEQFF. In nucleotides, the CDR3 is TGCGCCAGCAGCTTGACGGTGCCCCTGGGGAGGAATGAGCAGTTCTTC.

This chain links TRBV18 with TRBJ2-5, with 7 bases aligning to TRBD2. Trimming took 3 bases from V and 2 from J; bases not matched to a gene: 6. This CDR3 spans 15 amino acids. Germline V gene data show CDR1 as KGHSH and CDR2 as LQKENI. CDR3 nucleotides: TGTGCCAGCTCACCGGGGGAGGGTATACAAGAGACCCAGTACTTC. It yields the protein CASSPGEGIQETQYF. Variable domain in full (rest from reference TRBV18 and TRBJ2-5): NAGVMQNPRHLVRRRGQEARLRCSPMKGHSHVYWYRQLPEEGLKFMVYLQKENIIDESGMPKERFSAEFPKEGPSILRIQQVVRGDSAAYFCASSPGEGIQETQYFGPGTRLLVL.

This clone appeared a single time. The gene calls are TRBV6-6 and TRBJ2-1; 7 bases match TRBD1. Per the germline V gene, CDR1 is MNHNY and CDR2 is SVGAGI (reference sequence). V shed 6 bases and J 1 base; nucleotides not matched to a gene: 9. The CDR3 sequence is 16 residues long. The CDR3 spells CASSTPLGQSYNEQFF. The CDR3 bases are TGTGCCAGCAGCACGCCACTGGGACAGTCCTACAATGAGCAGTTCTTC.

The V and J genes are TRBV19 and TRBJ1-1; the match to TRBD1 covers 7 bases. The CDR3 totals 13 residues. The V gene's germline CDR1 is LNHDA and CDR2 SQIVND (reference sequence). V was clipped by 1 base and J by 7 bases; unmatched bases: 3. The CDR3 is CASSIARDSEAFF. DNA for the CDR3: TGTGCCAGTAGTATAGCTCGGGACAGTGAAGCTTTCTTT.

CDR3 residues: CASSLAEPNNEQFF. In DNA, the CDR3 is TGCGCCAGCAGCTTGGCCGAGCCAAACAATGAGCAGTTCTTC. The gene calls are TRBV5-1 and TRBJ2-1, with unresolved D. The germline V gene encodes CDR1 SGHRS and CDR2 YFSETQ. This CDR3 spans 14 amino acids. V dropped 0 bases and J dropped 5 bases, with 9 bases sitting between them.

The count of this clone is one. This chain uses TRBV5-6 with TRBJ1-1, with 8 bases fitting TRBD1. The V segment lost 1 base and the J segment 5 bases; nucleotides outside the gene matches: 10. Per the germline V gene, CDR1 is SGHDT and CDR2 is YYEEEE. The CDR3 totals 16 residues. The CDR3 region has the DNA TGTGCCAGCAGCTTGCCGGGACAGGTCCGAGAGACTGAAGCTTTCTTT. This gives the protein CASSLPGQVRETEAFF.